Presented here are 26 T cell receptor beta chains from one specimen sequenced in a study of PD-1 blockade in classical Hodgkin lymphoma (dated by TCRdb to the early 2020s). This specimen's time point label, per the study, means: cycle 2 day 1 (C2D1) of nivolumab. Every trial patient had relapsed after autologous stem cell transplantation, and cohorts A, B and C differed in prior brentuximab vedotin exposure. Library generation was performed with the immunoSEQ multiplex PCR assay. TCRdb re-hosts the immuneACCESS table, in-frame sequences only. Its copies lack some clones; in the studies checked, an unresolved V gene accounts for under half of them, and the cause for the rest is not known. Across this sample there are some 30,000 clones, with roughly two thirds seen only once. The ten top clones hold about 15% of the sample. The sample here was peripheral blood mononuclear cells (PBMCs), taken before the second cycle of nivolumab. The receptors shown here come from a human donor with classical Hodgkin lymphoma.

V is TRBV6-5 and J is TRBJ2-5, with 9 nucleotides matching TRBD1. The germline CDR1 and CDR2 sequences are MNHEY and SVGAGI. Germline trimming cut 5 bases from V and 6 bases from J; bases unmatched to any gene: 4. The CDR3 consists of 13 residues. CDR3 loop: CASSAGTGKTQYF. The DNA for the CDR3 is TGTGCCAGCAGTGCGGGGACAGGGAAGACCCAGTACTTC.

This chain connects TRBV7-9 to TRBJ2-5, with D tentatively TRBD2 (6 bases). There are 11 residues in the CDR3. Germline-derived CDR1 and CDR2 are SEHNR and FQNEAQ (reference sequence). V lost 5 bases, J lost 5 bases, and 6 bases lay in between. The chain's CDR3 is CASSREETQYF. The CDR3 nucleotides are TGTGCCAGCAGCCGGGAGGAGACCCAGTACTTC.

J is TRBJ2-2 and V is TRBV7-3; D might be TRBD2 (6 bases). Trimming cost V 6 bases and J 6 bases, with 14 bases left between them. The germline V gene encodes CDR1 SGHTA and CDR2 FQGTGA. This CDR3 has 14 amino acids. The CDR3: CASRPTSSAGELFF. The CDR3 coding sequence is TGTGCCAGCAGACCAACTAGCTCGGCCGGGGAGCTGTTTTTT.

The rearrangement links TRBV19 to TRBJ2-5; maybe TRBD1 (6 bases). This CDR3 has 15 amino acids. The V and J ends lost 1 base and 1 base respectively, with 10 bases between them. Germline CDR1 reads LNHDA; CDR2 reads SQIVND (reference sequence). For the CDR3, the DNA is TGTGCCAGTAGTATAGGTTACAGGGTCCAAGAGACCCAGTACTTC. Translated: CASSIGYRVQETQYF.

V is TRBV5-4 and J is TRBJ2-5; the D is unclear. The length of the CDR3 is 14 residues. Germline V gene lookup returns CDR1 SGHNT and CDR2 YYREEE (reference sequence). With 4 bases removed from V and 2 bases from J, the gap between germline ends came to 12 bases. The CDR3 DNA reads as TGTGCCAGCAGCATATACGCCCGACAAGAGACCCAGTACTTC. Its translation: CASSIYARQETQYF.

The chain uses TRBV18 and TRBJ1-2; tentatively, D is TRBD1 (5 bases). Trimming removed 3 bases from V and 4 bases from J, with 12 bases in between. This CDR3 is built from 14 residues. CDR1 and CDR2 from the germline V gene are KGHSH and LQKENI. CDR3 loop: CASSPGGVPYGYTF. For the CDR3, the DNA is TGTGCCAGCTCACCTGGGGGGGTCCCCTATGGCTACACCTTC.

This clone was observed a single time. The rearrangement joins TRBV6-1 to TRBJ1-1; unclear D gene. Germline CDR1 and CDR2: MNHNS and SASEGT. The CDR3 contains 14 residues. Trimming cost V 9 bases and J 0 bases, with 14 bases left between them. CDR3 bases: TGTGCCAGTAGCTTCATTGGTATGAACACTGAAGCTTTCTTT. Encoded protein: CASSFIGMNTEAFF.

This sequence joins TRBV10-3 and TRBJ2-3, with D perhaps TRBD2 (5 bases). V lost 3 bases, J lost 1 base, and 11 bases lay in between. The CDR3 runs 15 residues. Germline loops: CDR1 ENHRY, CDR2 SYGVKD. CDR3 bases: TGTGCCATCAGTGACCTCACGAGGGGCACAGATACGCAGTATTTT. It specifies CAISDLTRGTDTQYF.

This clone was seen at least ten times. The J gene is TRBJ1-2, the V gene TRBV18, with 9 bases lining up with TRBD1. Trimming took 3 bases from V and 8 from J; bases not matched to a gene: 7. From germline, CDR1 is KGHSH and CDR2 LQKENI. The CDR3 contains 14 residues. The CDR3 reads CASSPPGQGMGYTF. The CDR3 DNA is TGTGCCAGCTCACCCCCGGGACAGGGTATGGGCTACACCTTC.

The chain links TRBV4-3 to TRBJ2-2; TRBD1 might be the D (11 bases). Germline V CDR1 and CDR2: LGHNA, YSLEER. The CDR3 totals 18 residues. Trimming left V 4 bases short and J 5 bases short, with 23 bases between. CDR3 nucleotides: TGCGCCAGCAGCCTACTAGCGGGACAGGGGGGAGTGACCGGGGAGCTGTTTTTT. As protein: CASSLLAGQGGVTGELFF.

The CDR3 loop is CSAALYGYTF. The CDR3 DNA follows: TGCAGTGCTGCCCTTTATGGCTACACCTTC. This chain connects TRBV20-1 to TRBJ1-2; D is unresolved. The CDR3 spans 10 residues. Germline values: CDR1 DFQATT, CDR2 SNEGSKA (reference sequence). The V and J ends lost 5 bases and 5 bases respectively, with 6 bases between them.

The chain combines TRBV5-1 with TRBJ2-6; D unclear. CDR1 is SGHRS and CDR2 is YFSETQ in the germline V gene. This CDR3 spans 16 amino acids. The V end lost 0 bases, the J end lost 0 bases, and 7 bases lay between the germline ends. CDR3: CASSLAPVSGANVLTF. The CDR3 nucleotides read TGCGCCAGCAGCTTGGCCCCGGTCTCTGGGGCCAACGTCCTGACTTTC. Looking up the rest from reference TRBV5-1 and TRBJ2-6 gives the full variable domain: KAGVTQTPRYLIKTRGQQVTLSCSPISGHRSVSWYQQTPGQGLQFLFEYFSETQRNKGNFPGRFSGRQFSNSRSEMNVSTLELGDSALYLCASSLAPVSGANVLTFGAGSRLTVL.

J is TRBJ2-5 and V is TRBV11-2; 7 nucleotides agree with TRBD2. Germline assignment: CDR1 SGHAT and CDR2 FQNNGV. The CDR3 runs to 14 residues. V lost 2 bases, J lost 4 bases, and 4 bases stayed unmatched. The CDR3: CASSLSGLGETQYF. The CDR3 DNA sequence: TGTGCCAGCAGCTTAAGCGGACTAGGAGAGACCCAGTACTTC.

The chain links TRBV9 to TRBJ2-1; D gene unclear. CDR1 and CDR2 from the germline V gene are SGDLS and YYNGEE. The CDR3 is 15 amino acids. Trimming left V 0 bases short and J 8 bases short, with 15 bases between. The DNA for the CDR3 is TGTGCCAGCAGCGTAGTGGGCAGTGGAGTCGATGAGCAGTTCTTC. Translation gives CASSVVGSGVDEQFF.

The gene calls are TRBV10-2 and TRBJ2-1; D is ambiguous. Trimming took off 9 bases at V and 6 bases at J, with 9 bases between the two ends. The CDR3 is 11 residues long. Germline loops: CDR1 WSHSY, CDR2 SAAADI. CDR3 in amino acids: CARTPCNEQFF. In nucleotides, the CDR3 is TGCGCCAGGACGCCCTGCAATGAGCAGTTCTTC.

This clone appeared many times. CDR3 DNA: TGTGCCAGCAGCTTAGACGCCTCCTACAATGAGCAGTTCTTC. This encodes CASSLDASYNEQFF. V usage is TRBV7-9 and J usage is TRBJ2-1; D not certain. The CDR3 has 14 amino acids. V was trimmed by 1 base and J by 0 bases, leaving 4 bases between them. Per the germline V gene, CDR1 is SEHNR and CDR2 is FQNEAQ (reference sequence).

This chain connects TRBV6-5 to TRBJ1-4, with D possibly matching TRBD1 (6 bases). CDR3 size: 13 residues. V lost 5 bases to trimming and J lost 8 bases, with 12 bases between them. Germline-derived CDR1 and CDR2 are MNHEY and SVGAGI. For the CDR3, the DNA is TGTGCCAGCAGTACAGGGCTTAACGAAAAACTGTTTTTT. Translating gives CASSTGLNEKLFF.

The CDR3 region is CASSLFTSGDADTQYF. The CDR3 bases are TGTGCCAGCAGTTTATTTACTAGCGGGGACGCAGATACGCAGTATTTT. This chain uses TRBV28 with TRBJ2-3, with 10 bases aligning to TRBD2. The CDR3 extends over 16 amino acids. Trimming at V came to 1 base and at J to 4 bases, leaving 5 bases not matched to a gene. The germline CDR1 and CDR2 sequences are MDHEN and SYDVKM.

V and J are TRBV5-6 and TRBJ2-5; D possibly matches TRBD1 or TRBD2 (5 bases each). The CDR3 is 13 residues long. The ends were cut back, 4 bases at V and 10 bases at J, with 17 bases in the middle. Germline V gives CDR1 SGHDT, CDR2 YYEEEE. CDR3 amino acids: CASSRDPQLGQYF. Written as DNA, the CDR3 is TGTGCCAGCAGCCGGGACCCCCAGCTGGGCCAGTACTTC. Based on the CDR3 plus reference TRBV5-6 and TRBJ2-5, the full variable domain is DAGVTQSPTHLIKTRGQQVTLRCSPKSGHDTVSWYQQALGQGPQFIFQYYEEEERQRGNFPDRFSGHQFPNYSSELNVNALLLGDSALYLCASSRDPQLGQYFGPGTRLLVL.

V usage is TRBV25-1 and J usage is TRBJ1-6; TRBD1 matches at 10 bases. CDR1 MGHDK and CDR2 SYGVNS come from the germline V gene. The CDR3 spans 15 residues. Trimming at V came to 4 bases and at J to 8 bases, leaving 5 bases not matched to a gene. In DNA, the CDR3 is TGTGCCAGCAGTGTTGGGGACAGGGGTTATTCACCCCTCCACTTT. Its translation is CASSVGDRGYSPLHF.

V gene TRBV4-3 combines with J gene TRBJ1-4; maybe TRBD1 (5 bases). CDR1 and CDR2 (germline): LGHNA, YSLEER. V shed 3 bases and J shed 7 bases, with 15 bases lying between them. This CDR3 is 15 amino acids long. CDR3 sequence (DNA): TGCGCCAGCAGCCAGATAGCGCAGGGTGGTGAAAAACTGTTTTTT. Translated, it gives CASSQIAQGGEKLFF.

The chain joins TRBV28 to TRBJ2-7; 7 bases agree with TRBD1. Germline loops: CDR1 MDHEN, CDR2 SYDVKM. The CDR3 is made up of 14 amino acids. Unmatched junction bases numbered 9, after V lost 8 bases and J lost 2 bases. The CDR3 here is CASGPGTATYEQYF. In DNA, the CDR3 is TGTGCCAGCGGCCCCGGGACAGCTACCTACGAGCAGTACTTC.

This clone appeared once. The gene calls are TRBV5-6 and TRBJ1-2; unclear D gene. Trimming stripped 2 bases from V and 3 bases from J, with 8 bases between. The CDR3 loop spans 13 amino acids. The germline V gene has CDR1 SGHDT and CDR2 YYEEEE. Here the CDR3 DNA reads TGTGCCAGCAGCTTACCCCAGGACTATGGCTACACCTTC. Its translation: CASSLPQDYGYTF.

V gene TRBV7-2 combines with J gene TRBJ2-5, with 10 positions matching TRBD2. V dropped 2 bases and J dropped 7; count of bases not matched to a gene: 10. Germline CDR1 SGHTA, CDR2 FQGNSA. This CDR3 spans 16 amino acids. In nucleotides, the CDR3 is TGTGCCAGCAGCTTACGGCTAGCGGGGGTCGGGGGGACCCAGTACTTC. It specifies CASSLRLAGVGGTQYF.

The chain couples TRBV6-5 to TRBJ2-5; no definite D call. Germline values: CDR1 MNHEY, CDR2 SVGAGI. V was shortened by 9 bases and J by 6 bases, with 2 bases between the two germline ends. CDR3 length: 8 amino acids. The chain's CDR3 is CARKTQYF. The CDR3 DNA sequence: TGTGCCAGAAAGACCCAGTACTTC.

This clone was seen ten or more times. The J gene is TRBJ1-1, the V gene TRBV9; D gene ambiguous. Trimming left V 5 bases short and J 5 bases short, with 4 bases between. The germline V gene encodes CDR1 SGDLS and CDR2 YYNGEE. The CDR3 sequence is 10 residues long. The CDR3 sequence: CASSLTEAFF. CDR3 coding DNA: TGTGCCAGCAGTTTGACTGAAGCTTTCTTT. Variable domain in full (rest from reference TRBV9 and TRBJ1-1): DSGVTQTPKHLITATGQRVTLRCSPRSGDLSVYWYQQSLDQGLQFLIQYYNGEERAKGNILERFSAQQFPDLHSELNLSSLELGDSALYFCASSLTEAFFGQGTRLTVV.